This section outlines one T cell receptor beta chain sequence together with its context. Antigen specificity is unknown. This record comes from a study of long-term antiretroviral therapy in people with HIV. Whole-study context: The earliest samples came about a decade before the 2015 immediate-ART recommendation.

The CDR3 is made up of 16 amino acids. CDR1 is LGHNA and CDR2 is YSLEER in the germline V gene. V dropped 4 bases and J dropped 0 bases, with 10 bases sitting between them. General study points: Upon ART, diversity increased but remained lower than transplant donor controls.

Researchers report immunoSEQ v3.0 was run at survey level. Using immunoSEQ multiplex PCR, the repertoire was profiled, and TCRdb retains in-frame clones only, with some absent. Of about 36,000 clones listed, over 70% are singletons. The input for sequencing was unsorted PBMCs, taken 0.6 years after starting antiretroviral therapy. The chain has TRBV4-3 and TRBJ2-6, with D uncertain. The TCR comes from a man in his late teens or twenties with HIV. CDR3 sequence: CASSLSGASGANVLTF. The CDR3 DNA reads TGCGCCAGCAGCCTTTCTGGCGCCTCTGGGGCCAACGTCCTGACTTTC.